What follows are 10 T cell receptor beta chains derived from one specimen sequenced in a study of neurological immune-mediated disorders. TCRdb re-called the 5' RACE reads through MiXCR, storing one row per CDR3 protein. The profile shows 30,000 or so distinct CDR3 sequences, 15% of them singletons. Material for sequencing was PBMCs. All receptors come from a man in his 70s in good health.

This clonotype was found many times. The chain couples TRBV6-2 or TRBV6-3 to TRBJ2-2; TRBD2 matches 10 bases. Germline CDR1 is MNHEY and CDR2 is SVGEGT. This CDR3 is built from 16 residues. With 4 bases clipped from V and 4 bases from J, the junction kept 6 bases outside the gene matches. CDR3 sequence: CASSSLAGGTTGELFF. In nucleotides, the CDR3 is TGTGCCAGCAGTTCCTTAGCGGGGGGAACCACCGGGGAGCTGTTTTTT.

This clonotype was picked up many times. The J gene is TRBJ2-3, the V gene TRBV5-1, with TRBD2 identical over 9 bases. V trimming: 4 bases; J trimming: 3 bases; junction bases outside the gene matches: 6. The CDR3 has 15 amino acids. Germline CDR1 SGHRS, CDR2 YFSETQ. CDR3 amino acids: CASSRSGGRTDTQYF. Here the CDR3 DNA reads TGCGCCAGCAGCAGAAGCGGGGGGCGAACAGATACGCAGTATTTT.

This clonotype was seen ten or more times. This chain joins TRBV5-1 and TRBJ1-4; D call uncertain. CDR1 and CDR2 from the germline V gene are SGHRS and YFSETQ. With 0 bases removed from V and 2 bases from J, the gap between germline ends came to 8 bases. The CDR3 sequence is 15 residues long. The CDR3 DNA sequence: TGCGCCAGCAGCTTGGCCCTGGGGACTAATGAAAAACTGTTTTTT. Translation gives CASSLALGTNEKLFF.

This clonotype was recorded many times. The CDR3 protein is CASLSPQTYNSPLHF. The CDR3 DNA reads TGTGCCAGCCTTAGTCCTCAGACTTATAATTCACCCCTCCACTTT. The chain joins TRBV28 to TRBJ1-6, with no clear D. The CDR3 is 15 residues long. The V end lost 8 bases, the J end lost 4 bases, and 15 bases lay between the germline ends. Germline-derived CDR1 and CDR2 are MDHEN and SYDVKM.

This clonotype was observed many times. The J gene is TRBJ2-5, the V gene TRBV21-1; TRBD1, as called in the table, went unchecked against the DNA. TRBV21-1 is annotated as a pseudogene. CDR3 size: 14 residues. The CDR3 bases are TGTGCCAGCAGCACTTCGGGACGCTACGAGACCCAGTACTTC. Its protein is CASSTSGRYETQYF.

This clonotype was observed many times. The CDR3 protein is CASSGRDRGLGYTF. CDR3 nucleotide sequence: TGTGCCAGCAGTGGCCGGGACAGGGGTCTTGGCTACACCTTC. V usage is TRBV12-3 or TRBV12-4 and J usage is TRBJ1-2; 10 nucleotides line up with TRBD1. CDR3 size: 14 residues. Germline trimming cut 5 bases from V and 7 bases from J; bases unmatched to any gene: 7.

The chain employs TRBV18 and TRBJ1-1, with TRBD1 identical over 7 bases. The V gene's germline CDR1 is KGHSH and CDR2 LQKENI. The CDR3 loop spans 14 amino acids. Germline trimming cut 5 bases from V and 0 bases from J; bases unmatched to any gene: 3. CDR3 loop: CASSADRVNTEAFF. The CDR3 DNA sequence: TGTGCCAGCTCAGCAGACAGGGTGAACACTGAAGCTTTCTTT.

By sample fraction, this clonotype is medium-sized. The rearrangement joins TRBV5-6 to TRBJ1-5; D might be TRBD1 (5 bases). Germline CDR1 is SGHDT and CDR2 is YYEEEE. The V end lost 0 bases, the J end lost 0 bases, and 7 bases lay between the germline ends. The CDR3 is 15 amino acids. The CDR3 protein is CASSLEGYSNQPQHF. The CDR3 coding sequence is TGTGCCAGCAGCTTGGAGGGGTATAGCAATCAGCCCCAGCATTTT.

There are many counts of this clonotype. The rearrangement uses TRBV25-1 and TRBJ2-2; a possible D gene is TRBD1 (6 bases). The CDR3 is 16 amino acids. Germline V CDR1 and CDR2: MGHDK, SYGVNS. The ends were cut back, 3 bases at V and 1 base at J, with 12 bases in the middle. The CDR3 sequence is CASSDWETGNTGELFF. The CDR3 region has the DNA TGTGCCAGCAGTGATTGGGAGACAGGGAACACCGGGGAGCTGTTTTTT.

This chain connects TRBV19 to TRBJ2-3; a weak D match, TRBD1 (6 bases). The germline V and J ends were trimmed by 8 bases and 1 base, with 13 bases remaining between them. The CDR3 is 14 residues long. Germline V lookup: CDR1 LNHDA, CDR2 SQIVND (reference sequence). Here the CDR3 reads CASPTQGRTDTQYF. CDR3 bases: TGTGCCAGTCCGACACAGGGACGCACAGATACGCAGTATTTT.